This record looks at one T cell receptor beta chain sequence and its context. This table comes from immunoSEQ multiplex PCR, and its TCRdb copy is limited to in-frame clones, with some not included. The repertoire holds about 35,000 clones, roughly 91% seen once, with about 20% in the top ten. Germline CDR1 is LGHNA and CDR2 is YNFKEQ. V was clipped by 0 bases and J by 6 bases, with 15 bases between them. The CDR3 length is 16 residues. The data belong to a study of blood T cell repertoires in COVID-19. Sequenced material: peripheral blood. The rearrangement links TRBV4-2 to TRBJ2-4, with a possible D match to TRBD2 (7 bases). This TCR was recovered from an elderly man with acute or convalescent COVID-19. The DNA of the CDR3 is TGTGCCAGCAGCCAAGATGAACGGGGGGCAGTAAACATTCAGTACTTC. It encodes CASSQDERGAVNIQYF.